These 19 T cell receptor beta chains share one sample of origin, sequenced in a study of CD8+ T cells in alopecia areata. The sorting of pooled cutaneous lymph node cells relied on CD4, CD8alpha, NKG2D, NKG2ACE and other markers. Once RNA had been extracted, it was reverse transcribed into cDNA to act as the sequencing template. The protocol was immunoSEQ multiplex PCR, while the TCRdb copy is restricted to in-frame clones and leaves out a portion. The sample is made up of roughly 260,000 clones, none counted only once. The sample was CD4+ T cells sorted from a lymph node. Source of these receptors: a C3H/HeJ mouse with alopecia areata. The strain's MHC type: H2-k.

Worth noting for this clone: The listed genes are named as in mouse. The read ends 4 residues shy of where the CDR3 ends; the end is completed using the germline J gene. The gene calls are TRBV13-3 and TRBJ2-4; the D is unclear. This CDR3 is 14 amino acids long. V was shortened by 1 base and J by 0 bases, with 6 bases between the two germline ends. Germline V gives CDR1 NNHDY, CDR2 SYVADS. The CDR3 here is CASSDRQSQNTLYF. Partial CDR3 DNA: TGTGCCAGCAGTGATAGACAAAGTCAAAAC.

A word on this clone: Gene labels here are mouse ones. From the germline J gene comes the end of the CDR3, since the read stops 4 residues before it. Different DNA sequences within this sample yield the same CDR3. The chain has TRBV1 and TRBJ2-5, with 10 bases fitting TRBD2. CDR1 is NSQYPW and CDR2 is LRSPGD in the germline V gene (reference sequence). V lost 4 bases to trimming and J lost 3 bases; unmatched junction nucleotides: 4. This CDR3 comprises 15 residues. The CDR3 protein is CTCSGTGGAQDTQYF. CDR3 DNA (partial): TGCACCTGCAGTGGGACTGGGGGAGCTCAAGAC.

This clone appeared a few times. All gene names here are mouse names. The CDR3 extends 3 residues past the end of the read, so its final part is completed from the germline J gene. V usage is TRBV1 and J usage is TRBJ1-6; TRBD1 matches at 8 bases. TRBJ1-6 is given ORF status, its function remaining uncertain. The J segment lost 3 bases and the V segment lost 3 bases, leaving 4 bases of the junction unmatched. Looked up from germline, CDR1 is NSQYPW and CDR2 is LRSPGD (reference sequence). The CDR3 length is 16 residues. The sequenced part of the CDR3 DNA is TGCACCTGCAGTGCGAAGGACAGGGTCTATAATTCGCCC. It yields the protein CTCSAKDRVYNSP. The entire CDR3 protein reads CTCSAKDRVYNSPLYF.

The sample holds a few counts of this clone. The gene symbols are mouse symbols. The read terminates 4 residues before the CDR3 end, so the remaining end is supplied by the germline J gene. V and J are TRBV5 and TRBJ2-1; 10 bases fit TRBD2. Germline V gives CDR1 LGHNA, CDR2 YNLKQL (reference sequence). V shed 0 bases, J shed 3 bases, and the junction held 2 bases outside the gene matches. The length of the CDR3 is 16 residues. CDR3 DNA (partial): TGTGCCAGCAGCCAAGACTGGGGGGGCATCTATGCT. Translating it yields CASSQDWGGIYA. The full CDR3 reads CASSQDWGGIYAEQFF.

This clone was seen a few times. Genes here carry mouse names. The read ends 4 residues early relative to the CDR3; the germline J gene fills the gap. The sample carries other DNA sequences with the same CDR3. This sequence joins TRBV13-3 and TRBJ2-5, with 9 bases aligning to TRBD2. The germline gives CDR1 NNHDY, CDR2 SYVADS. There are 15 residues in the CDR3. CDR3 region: CASSDAPGGEDTQYF. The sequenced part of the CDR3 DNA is TGTGCCAGCAGTGATGCACCTGGGGGGGAAGAC.

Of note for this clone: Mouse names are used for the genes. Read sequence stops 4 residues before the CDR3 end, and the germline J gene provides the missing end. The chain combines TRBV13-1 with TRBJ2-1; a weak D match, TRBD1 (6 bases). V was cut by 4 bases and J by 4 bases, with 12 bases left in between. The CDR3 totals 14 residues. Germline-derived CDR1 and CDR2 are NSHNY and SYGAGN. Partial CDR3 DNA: TGTGCCAGCAGTAAACAGGGTAAATATGCT. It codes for CASSKQGKYA. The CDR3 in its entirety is CASSKQGKYAEQFF.

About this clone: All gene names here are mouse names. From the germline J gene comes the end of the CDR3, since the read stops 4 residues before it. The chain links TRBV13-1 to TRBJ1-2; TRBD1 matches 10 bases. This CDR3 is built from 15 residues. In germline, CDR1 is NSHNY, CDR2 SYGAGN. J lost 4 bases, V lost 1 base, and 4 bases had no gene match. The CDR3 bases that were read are TGTGCCAGCAGTGATTCGACAGGGGGCGGCTCC. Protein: CASSDSTGGGS. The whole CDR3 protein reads CASSDSTGGGSDYTF.

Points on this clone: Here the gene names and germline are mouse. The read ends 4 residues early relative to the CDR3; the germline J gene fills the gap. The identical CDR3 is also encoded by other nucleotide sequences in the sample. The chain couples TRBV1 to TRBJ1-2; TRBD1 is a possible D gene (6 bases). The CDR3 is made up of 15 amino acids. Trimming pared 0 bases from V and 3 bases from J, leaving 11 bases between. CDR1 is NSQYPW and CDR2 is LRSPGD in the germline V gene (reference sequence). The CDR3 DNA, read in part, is TGCACCTGCAGTGCAGATCCAGGGGTGGACTCC. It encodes CTCSADPGVDS. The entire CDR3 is CTCSADPGVDSDYTF.

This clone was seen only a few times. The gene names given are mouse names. Partial CDR3 DNA: TGTGCCAGCAGTGAGAGAGGGGGGGACACCGGG. It encodes CASSERGGDTG. Given in full, the CDR3 is CASSERGGDTGQLYF. This chain joins TRBV13-3 and TRBJ2-2, with a weak D call TRBD2 (7 bases). The sequence runs out 4 residues before the end of the CDR3; the remainder is reconstructed from the germline J gene. The germline CDR1 and CDR2 sequences are NNHDY and SYVADS. Trimming took 2 bases from V and 3 from J, leaving 11 bases between them. The CDR3 has 15 residues.

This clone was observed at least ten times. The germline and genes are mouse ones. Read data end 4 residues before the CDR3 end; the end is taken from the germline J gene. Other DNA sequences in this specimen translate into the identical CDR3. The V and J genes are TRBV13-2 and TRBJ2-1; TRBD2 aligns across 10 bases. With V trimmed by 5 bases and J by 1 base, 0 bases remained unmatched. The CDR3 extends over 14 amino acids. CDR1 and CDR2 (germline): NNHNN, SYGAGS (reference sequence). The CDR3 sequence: CASGDWGNYAEQFF. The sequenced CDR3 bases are TGTGCCAGCGGGGACTGGGGGAACTATGCT.

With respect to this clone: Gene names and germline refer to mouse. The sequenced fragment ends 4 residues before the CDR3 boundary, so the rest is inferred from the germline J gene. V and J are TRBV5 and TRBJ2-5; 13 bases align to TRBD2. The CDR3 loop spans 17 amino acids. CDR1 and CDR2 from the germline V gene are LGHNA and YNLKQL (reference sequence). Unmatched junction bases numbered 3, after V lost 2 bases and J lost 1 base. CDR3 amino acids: CASSQRTGGAHQDTQYF. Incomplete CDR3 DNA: TGTGCCAGCAGCCAACGGACTGGGGGGGCGCACCAAGAC.

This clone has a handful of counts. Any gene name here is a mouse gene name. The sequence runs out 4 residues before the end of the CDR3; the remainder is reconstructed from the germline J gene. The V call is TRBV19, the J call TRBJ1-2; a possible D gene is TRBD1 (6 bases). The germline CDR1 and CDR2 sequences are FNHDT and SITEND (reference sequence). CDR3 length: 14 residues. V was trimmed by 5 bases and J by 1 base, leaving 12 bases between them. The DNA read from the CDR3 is TGTGCCAGCAGACCGGGACAAAAAAACTCC. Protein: CASRPGQKNS. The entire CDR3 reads CASRPGQKNSDYTF.

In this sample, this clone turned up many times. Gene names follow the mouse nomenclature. The part of the CDR3 DNA that was read is TGTGCTAGCAGCCGAGGTCGGGGGGCCACCGGG. It encodes CASSRGRGATG. The CDR3 reads in full as CASSRGRGATGQLYF. The chain uses TRBV17 and TRBJ2-2, with D perhaps TRBD2 (7 bases). The CDR3 is cut off 4 residues early in the read; its end comes from the germline J gene. Trimming took off 6 bases at V and 4 bases at J, with 15 bases between the two ends. Germline V gene lookup returns CDR1 MNHDT and CDR2 YYDKIL. The CDR3 length is 15 residues.

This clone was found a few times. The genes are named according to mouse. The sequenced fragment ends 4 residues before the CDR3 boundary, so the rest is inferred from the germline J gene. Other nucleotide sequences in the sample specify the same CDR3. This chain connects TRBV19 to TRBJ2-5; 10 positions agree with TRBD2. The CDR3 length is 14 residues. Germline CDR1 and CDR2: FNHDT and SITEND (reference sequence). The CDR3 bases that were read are TGTGCCAGCAGTTGGACTGGGGGAAGAGAC. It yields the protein CASSWTGGRD. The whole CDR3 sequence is CASSWTGGRDTQYF.

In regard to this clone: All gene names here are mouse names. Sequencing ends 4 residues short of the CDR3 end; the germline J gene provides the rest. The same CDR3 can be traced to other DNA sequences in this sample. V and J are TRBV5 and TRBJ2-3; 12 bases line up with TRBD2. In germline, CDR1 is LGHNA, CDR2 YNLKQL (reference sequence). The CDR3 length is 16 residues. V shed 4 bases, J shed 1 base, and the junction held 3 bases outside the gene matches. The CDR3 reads CASSPGTGGRAETLYF. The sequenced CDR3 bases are TGTGCCAGCAGCCCCGGGACTGGGGGGCGTGCAGAA.

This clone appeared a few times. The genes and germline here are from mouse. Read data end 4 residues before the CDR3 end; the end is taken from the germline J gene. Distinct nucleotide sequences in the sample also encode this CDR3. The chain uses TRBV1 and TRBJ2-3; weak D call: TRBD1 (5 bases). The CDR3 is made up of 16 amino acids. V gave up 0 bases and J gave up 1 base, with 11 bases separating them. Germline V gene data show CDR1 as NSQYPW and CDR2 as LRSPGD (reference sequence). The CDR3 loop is CTCSADRQGGAETLYF. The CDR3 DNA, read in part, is TGCACCTGCAGTGCAGATCGGCAGGGAGGTGCAGAA.

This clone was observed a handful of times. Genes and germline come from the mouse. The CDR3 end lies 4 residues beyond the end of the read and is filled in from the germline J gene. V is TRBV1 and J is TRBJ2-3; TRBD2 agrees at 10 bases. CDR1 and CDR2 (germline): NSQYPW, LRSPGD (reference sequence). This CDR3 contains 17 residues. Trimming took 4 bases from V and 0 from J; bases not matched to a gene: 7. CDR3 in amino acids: CTCSGLGGDYSAETLYF. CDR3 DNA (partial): TGCACCTGCAGTGGACTGGGGGGTGATTATAGTGCAGAA.

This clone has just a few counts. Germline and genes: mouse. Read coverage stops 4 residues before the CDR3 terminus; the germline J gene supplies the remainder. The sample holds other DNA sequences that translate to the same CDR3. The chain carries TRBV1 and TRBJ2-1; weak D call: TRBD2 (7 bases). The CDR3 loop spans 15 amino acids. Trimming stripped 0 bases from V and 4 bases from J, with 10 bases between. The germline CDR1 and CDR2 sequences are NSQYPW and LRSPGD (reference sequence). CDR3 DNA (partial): TGCACCTGCAGTGCAGATTGGGGGGCTTATGCT. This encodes CTCSADWGAYA. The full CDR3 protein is CTCSADWGAYAEQFF.

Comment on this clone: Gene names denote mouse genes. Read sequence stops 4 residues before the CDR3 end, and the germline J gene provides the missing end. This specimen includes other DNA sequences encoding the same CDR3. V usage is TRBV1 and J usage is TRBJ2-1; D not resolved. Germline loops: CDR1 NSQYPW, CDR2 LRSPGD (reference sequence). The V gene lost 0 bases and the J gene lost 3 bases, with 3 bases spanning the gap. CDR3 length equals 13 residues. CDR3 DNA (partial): TGCACCTGCAGTGCAGACAGCTATGCT. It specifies CTCSADSYA. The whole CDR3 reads CTCSADSYAEQFF.